A selection of T cell receptor beta chains follows, all from one sample in a study of cytomegalovirus exposure and HLA in healthy donors. The assay was immunoSEQ multiplex PCR, and TCRdb's table has in-frame clones only and misses some. The profile covers about 180,000 clones, with 80% appearing a single time and under 2% taken by the ten largest. The sample taken for sequencing was PBMCs. The receptor source for this set is a woman aged 25 to 39 in good health and CMV-seronegative. CDR3s include the opening cysteine and the closing phenylalanine or tryptophan. The order of the fields is clone size, CDR3 length, V gene, J gene, D gene, CDR3 DNA, CDR3 protein. The D gene is left open where the match is weak. Some rows mark clone size as missing; the rest say once, few, many or name a class of expanded clone.

clone size: NA
CDR3 length: 8
V gene: TRBV2
J gene: TRBJ2-3
D gene: NA
CDR3 DNA: TGTGCCAGCAGCAAGCAGTATTTT
CDR3 protein: CASSKQYF

clone size: NA
CDR3 length: 14
V gene: TRBV7-9
J gene: TRBJ2-7
D gene: NA
CDR3 DNA: TGTGCCAGCAGCTTTCTCCATGGGGGGTACGAGCAGTACTTC
CDR3 protein: CASSFLHGGYEQYF

clone size: NA
CDR3 length: 16
V gene: TRBV9
J gene: TRBJ1-3
D gene: TRBD1
CDR3 DNA: TGTGCCAGCAGCGTTTCAGGACAGGGGCAGGGAAACACCATATATTTT
CDR3 protein: CASSVSGQGQGNTIYF

clone size: NA
CDR3 length: 14
V gene: TRBV7-3
J gene: TRBJ2-1
D gene: NA
CDR3 DNA: TGTGCCAGCAGCTTAAAAGGGGGGGTCGGCGAGCAGTTCTTC
CDR3 protein: CASSLKGGVGEQFF

clone size: NA
CDR3 length: 15
V gene: TRBV9
J gene: TRBJ1-4
D gene: NA
CDR3 DNA: TGTGCCAGCAGCGTAGACCGGATGGGGAGTGAAAAACTGTTTTTT
CDR3 protein: CASSVDRMGSEKLFF

clone size: NA
CDR3 length: 12
V gene: TRBV19
J gene: TRBJ2-5
D gene: NA
CDR3 DNA: TGTGCCAGTAGGGGGGACATCGAGACCCAGTACTTC
CDR3 protein: CASRGDIETQYF

clone size: NA
CDR3 length: 18
V gene: TRBV18
J gene: TRBJ1-5
D gene: TRBD1
CDR3 DNA: TGTGCCAGCTCACCACCCTTTTATGGGAGGACAGGGATTCAGCCCCAGCATTTT
CDR3 protein: CASSPPFYGRTGIQPQHF

clone size: NA
CDR3 length: 15
V gene: TRBV5-1
J gene: TRBJ2-3
D gene: TRBD2
CDR3 DNA: TGCGCCAGCAGCGACACGACTAGCCCCCCAGATACGCAGTATTTT
CDR3 protein: CASSDTTSPPDTQYF

clone size: NA
CDR3 length: 17
V gene: TRBV5-1
J gene: TRBJ1-3
D gene: NA
CDR3 DNA: TGCGCCAGCAAAGAAGGGGCAGGGAAAGATCGTGGGAACACCATATATTTT
CDR3 protein: CASKEGAGKDRGNTIYF

clone size: NA
CDR3 length: 16
V gene: TRBV7-2
J gene: TRBJ2-7
D gene: TRBD2
CDR3 DNA: TGTGCCAGCAGCTTACTCTCCGGGACTAGCGGGGGGTTGCAGTACTTC
CDR3 protein: CASSLLSGTSGGLQYF

clone size: few
CDR3 length: 15
V gene: TRBV7-6
J gene: TRBJ2-7
D gene: NA
CDR3 DNA: TGTGCCAGCACCCAGTTTGGGGACTGTGCCTACGAGCAGTACTTC
CDR3 protein: CASTQFGDCAYEQYF

clone size: few
CDR3 length: 18
V gene: TRBV7-2
J gene: TRBJ1-2
D gene: TRBD1
CDR3 DNA: TGTGCCAGCAGCAGTTGGGGGACAGCGTCCGGCTCGGGATATGGCTACACCTTC
CDR3 protein: CASSSWGTASGSGYGYTF

clone size: NA
CDR3 length: 14
V gene: TRBV2
J gene: TRBJ2-3
D gene: TRBD1
CDR3 DNA: TGTGCCAGCCAGGACAGGGGAATCAGAGATACGCAGTATTTT
CDR3 protein: CASQDRGIRDTQYF

clone size: NA
CDR3 length: 15
V gene: TRBV7-2
J gene: TRBJ2-1
D gene: NA
CDR3 DNA: TGTGCCAGCAGCTTAGCGGGGCCGGCTCGAAATGAGCAGTTCTTC
CDR3 protein: CASSLAGPARNEQFF

clone size: NA
CDR3 length: 15
V gene: TRBV5-6
J gene: TRBJ2-7
D gene: TRBD1
CDR3 DNA: TGTGCCAGCAGCCCGCTGGGACAGGGTGGCGACGAGCAGTACTTC
CDR3 protein: CASSPLGQGGDEQYF

clone size: NA
CDR3 length: 16
V gene: TRBV4-1
J gene: TRBJ1-1
D gene: TRBD1
CDR3 DNA: TGCGCCAGCAGCCAAGAGCTCAGGGGGCTGTACACTGAAGCTTTCTTT
CDR3 protein: CASSQELRGLYTEAFF

clone size: NA
CDR3 length: 17
V gene: TRBV15
J gene: TRBJ2-2
D gene: TRBD2
CDR3 DNA: TGTGCCACCAGCAGAGATCTGCGGGGGGCGAACACCGGGGAGCTGTTTTTT
CDR3 protein: CATSRDLRGANTGELFF

clone size: NA
CDR3 length: 14
V gene: TRBV29-1
J gene: TRBJ2-7
D gene: NA
CDR3 DNA: TGCAGCGCCCTAAAAGTCGGACAGACCTACGAGCAGTACTTC
CDR3 protein: CSALKVGQTYEQYF

clone size: few
CDR3 length: 15
V gene: TRBV4-1
J gene: TRBJ1-1
D gene: NA
CDR3 DNA: TGCGCCAGCAGCATGTGGGTAAATGGGGAGGCGGAAGCTTTCTTT
CDR3 protein: CASSMWVNGEAEAFF

clone size: NA
CDR3 length: 14
V gene: TRBV5-1
J gene: TRBJ2-3
D gene: TRBD1
CDR3 DNA: TGCGCCAGCAGAACAGGGGGGACCACAGATACGCAGTATTTT
CDR3 protein: CASRTGGTTDTQYF

clone size: NA
CDR3 length: 16
V gene: TRBV6-5
J gene: TRBJ2-2
D gene: NA
CDR3 DNA: TGTGCCAGCAGTTACTCTCCCAGGGCCAACACCGGGGAGCTGTTTTTT
CDR3 protein: CASSYSPRANTGELFF

clone size: NA
CDR3 length: 15
V gene: TRBV19
J gene: TRBJ2-7
D gene: NA
CDR3 DNA: TGTGCCAGTAGTCTCGACGCCGGACTAAATTACGAGCAGTACTTC
CDR3 protein: CASSLDAGLNYEQYF

clone size: NA
CDR3 length: 13
V gene: TRBV2
J gene: TRBJ2-2
D gene: NA
CDR3 DNA: TGTGCCAGCAGTGAAGAGAGCACCGGGGGGCTGTTTTTT
CDR3 protein: CASSEESTGGLFF

clone size: NA
CDR3 length: 13
V gene: TRBV29-1
J gene: TRBJ1-6
D gene: NA
CDR3 DNA: TGCAGCGTTGGAAACAGGGACGGCTCACCCCTCCACTTT
CDR3 protein: CSVGNRDGSPLHF

clone size: NA
CDR3 length: 14
V gene: TRBV29-1
J gene: TRBJ2-1
D gene: NA
CDR3 DNA: TGCAGCGTTGAGGGGGGGGCCTCTAACAATGAGCAGTTCTTC
CDR3 protein: CSVEGGASNNEQFF

clone size: NA
CDR3 length: 20
V gene: TRBV5-1
J gene: TRBJ2-6
D gene: NA
CDR3 DNA: TGCGCCAGCAGCTTGGTAGTCGGGGCAGGGGATAGCCCTGGGGCCAACGTCCTGACTTTC
CDR3 protein: CASSLVVGAGDSPGANVLTF

clone size: NA
CDR3 length: 24
V gene: TRBV21-1
J gene: TRBJ1-2
D gene: NA
CDR3 DNA: TGTGCCAGCAGCAAAGTAGGGCCTCTAGGTTTGGACAGTTCGGATGAAAGGGGTTGTTCTGGCTACACCTTC
CDR3 protein: CASSKVGPLGLDSSDERGCSGYTF

clone size: NA
CDR3 length: 16
V gene: TRBV11-2
J gene: TRBJ2-7
D gene: TRBD2
CDR3 DNA: TGTGCCAGCAACCCAGCCCGGACTAGCGGGGTCCACGAGCAGTACTTC
CDR3 protein: CASNPARTSGVHEQYF

clone size: NA
CDR3 length: 15
V gene: TRBV6-1
J gene: TRBJ1-5
D gene: TRBD1
CDR3 DNA: TGTGCCAGCAGTGAAGGGACAGGGGGAGGGCAGCCCCAGCATTTT
CDR3 protein: CASSEGTGGGQPQHF

clone size: NA
CDR3 length: 13
V gene: TRBV7-9
J gene: TRBJ2-1
D gene: NA
CDR3 DNA: TGTGCCAGCAGCTTGGCGGGGAACAATGAGCAGTTCTTC
CDR3 protein: CASSLAGNNEQFF

clone size: NA
CDR3 length: 16
V gene: TRBV7-7
J gene: TRBJ2-5
D gene: TRBD2
CDR3 DNA: TGTGCTAGCAGCTTCGAACTAGCGGGGGCTCAAGAGACCCAGTACTTC
CDR3 protein: CASSFELAGAQETQYF

clone size: NA
CDR3 length: 16
V gene: TRBV5-6
J gene: TRBJ1-4
D gene: NA
CDR3 DNA: TGTGCCAGCAGCTTGGCAGGGATACCTTACAATGAAAAACTGTTTTTT
CDR3 protein: CASSLAGIPYNEKLFF

clone size: once
CDR3 length: 13
V gene: TRBV30
J gene: TRBJ1-4
D gene: NA
CDR3 DNA: TGTGCCTGGAGTCCTAGGACTAATGAAAAACTGTTTTTT
CDR3 protein: CAWSPRTNEKLFF

clone size: NA
CDR3 length: 13
V gene: TRBV5-1
J gene: TRBJ1-3
D gene: NA
CDR3 DNA: TGCGCCAGCAGCTTGGTTCCTGGCAACACCATATATTTT
CDR3 protein: CASSLVPGNTIYF

clone size: NA
CDR3 length: 15
V gene: TRBV16
J gene: TRBJ1-2
D gene: NA
CDR3 DNA: TGTGCCAGCAGCCAATCTTCTGTGGGGGCTGCTGGCTACACCTTC
CDR3 protein: CASSQSSVGAAGYTF

clone size: NA
CDR3 length: 15
V gene: TRBV10-2
J gene: TRBJ1-2
D gene: NA
CDR3 DNA: TGCGCCAGCAGTGAGTCAGGGCGGAGGGGATATGGCTACACCTTC
CDR3 protein: CASSESGRRGYGYTF

clone size: NA
CDR3 length: 15
V gene: TRBV6-4
J gene: TRBJ1-6
D gene: TRBD1
CDR3 DNA: TGTGCCAGCAGTGCCCGGGGACAGGGAGGCTCACCCCTCCACTTT
CDR3 protein: CASSARGQGGSPLHF

clone size: once
CDR3 length: 13
V gene: TRBV6-1
J gene: TRBJ2-7
D gene: NA
CDR3 DNA: TGTGCCAGCAAAAGGGGAAGCTCCTACGAGCAGTACTTC
CDR3 protein: CASKRGSSYEQYF

clone size: NA
CDR3 length: 12
V gene: TRBV12-5
J gene: TRBJ2-7
D gene: NA
CDR3 DNA: TGTGCTAGTGGCCAGGGAACCTACGAGCAGTACTTC
CDR3 protein: CASGQGTYEQYF

clone size: NA
CDR3 length: 14
V gene: TRBV11-1
J gene: TRBJ2-7
D gene: NA
CDR3 DNA: TGTGCCAGCAGCTTAGGTCGGCAGGCCTACGAGCAGTACTTC
CDR3 protein: CASSLGRQAYEQYF

clone size: few
CDR3 length: 13
V gene: TRBV12-5
J gene: TRBJ2-5
D gene: NA
CDR3 DNA: TGTGCTAGTGCCATAGGGGGGGCGAAGACCCAGTACTTC
CDR3 protein: CASAIGGAKTQYF

clone size: NA
CDR3 length: 14
V gene: TRBV6-5
J gene: TRBJ2-7
D gene: NA
CDR3 DNA: TGTGCCAGCAGTTTCCAACTGGGTCGGGACGAGCAGTACTTC
CDR3 protein: CASSFQLGRDEQYF

clone size: few
CDR3 length: 15
V gene: TRBV5-6
J gene: TRBJ2-3
D gene: TRBD2
CDR3 DNA: TGTGCCAGCAGCTCCGGGACTAGCGGCACAGATACGCAGTATTTT
CDR3 protein: CASSSGTSGTDTQYF

clone size: NA
CDR3 length: 18
V gene: TRBV5-8
J gene: TRBJ2-3
D gene: NA
CDR3 DNA: TGTGCCAGCAGCTTGATGCTTCAAGGGTCCGGGGGCACAGATACGCAGTATTTT
CDR3 protein: CASSLMLQGSGGTDTQYF

clone size: few
CDR3 length: 15
V gene: TRBV27
J gene: TRBJ1-6
D gene: NA
CDR3 DNA: TGTGCCAGCAGCAGAACAGCCCTCTATAATTCACCCCTCCACTTT
CDR3 protein: CASSRTALYNSPLHF

clone size: NA
CDR3 length: 15
V gene: TRBV4-1
J gene: TRBJ1-1
D gene: TRBD1
CDR3 DNA: TGCGCCAGCAGCCGAGAGGACAGGGGGCAGTCTGAAGCTTTCTTT
CDR3 protein: CASSREDRGQSEAFF

clone size: NA
CDR3 length: 13
V gene: TRBV30
J gene: TRBJ2-3
D gene: TRBD2
CDR3 DNA: TGTGCCTGGAGTTTTAGGGGCACTAGCGCGCAGTATTTT
CDR3 protein: CAWSFRGTSAQYF

clone size: NA
CDR3 length: 15
V gene: TRBV30
J gene: TRBJ1-5
D gene: NA
CDR3 DNA: TGTGCCTGGAGTGTAGGGGTCAGTTCCAATCAGCCCCAGCATTTT
CDR3 protein: CAWSVGVSSNQPQHF